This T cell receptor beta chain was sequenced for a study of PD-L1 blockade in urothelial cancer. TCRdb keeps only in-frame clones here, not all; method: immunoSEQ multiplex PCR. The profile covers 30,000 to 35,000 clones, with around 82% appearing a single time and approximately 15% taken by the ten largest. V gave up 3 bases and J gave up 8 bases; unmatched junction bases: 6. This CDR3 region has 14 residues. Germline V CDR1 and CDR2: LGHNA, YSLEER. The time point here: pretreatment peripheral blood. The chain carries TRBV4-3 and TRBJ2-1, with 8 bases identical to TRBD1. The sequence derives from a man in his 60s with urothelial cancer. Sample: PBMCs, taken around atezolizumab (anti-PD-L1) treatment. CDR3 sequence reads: CASSHRQGNDEQFF. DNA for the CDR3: TGCGCCAGCAGCCACAGACAGGGGAACGATGAGCAGTTCTTC.